A single sample is the source of the 3 T cell receptor beta chains below, sequenced in a study of blood T cell repertoires in COVID-19. Assay used: immunoSEQ multiplex PCR; TCRdb lists only in-frame clones, some missing. The sample consists of some 260,000 clones, more than 70% of them appearing once. Sequencing used peripheral blood. The origin of the receptors is a woman aged 18-35 years with acute or convalescent COVID-19.

The rearrangement joins TRBV28 to TRBJ2-3; 7 bases are shared with TRBD2. Trimming took 2 bases from V and 4 from J; bases not matched to a gene: 3. The CDR3 has 14 amino acids. The germline CDR1 and CDR2 sequences are MDHEN and SYDVKM. The CDR3 DNA sequence: TGTGCCAGCAGTTTAGCGGGAGTGGCAGATACGCAGTATTTT. Translating it yields CASSLAGVADTQYF.

The chain combines TRBV14 with TRBJ2-2; 7 bases are shared with TRBD2. The CDR3 totals 16 residues. CDR1 and CDR2 (germline): SGHDN, FVKESK. Losses at the gene ends were 4 bases for V and 8 bases for J; bases not matched to a gene: 13. DNA of the CDR3: TGTGCCAGCAGCCCTGTGGGATCCGGGAGGATGGGGGAGCTGTTTTTT. It is translated as CASSPVGSGRMGELFF.

This sequence joins TRBV23-1 and TRBJ1-2, with 8 bases matching TRBD1. TRBV23-1 is classed as an ORF, of uncertain function. The V and J ends lost 8 bases and 1 base, in that order; junction bases with no gene match: 9. The CDR3 is 15 amino acids. The CDR3 DNA is TGCGCCAGCCCCTCGGACAGGGTGGGTAACTATGGCTACACCTTC. It codes for CASPSDRVGNYGYTF.